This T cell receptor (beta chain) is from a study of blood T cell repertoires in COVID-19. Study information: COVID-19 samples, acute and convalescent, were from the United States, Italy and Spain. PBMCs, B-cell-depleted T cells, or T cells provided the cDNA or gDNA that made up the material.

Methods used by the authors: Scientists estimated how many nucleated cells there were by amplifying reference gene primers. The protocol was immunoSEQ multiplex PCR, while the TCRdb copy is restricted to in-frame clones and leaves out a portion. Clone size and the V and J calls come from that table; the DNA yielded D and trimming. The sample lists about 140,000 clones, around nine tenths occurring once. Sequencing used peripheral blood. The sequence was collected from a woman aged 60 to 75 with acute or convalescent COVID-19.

The CDR3 region is CASSQRWTSNTDTQYF. In nucleotides, the CDR3 is TGTGCCAGCAGCCAGCGCTGGACTAGCAACACAGATACGCAGTATTTT. This rearrangement joins TRBV3-1 (or the pseudogene TRBV3-2) to TRBJ2-3; 8 nucleotides match TRBD2. This CDR3 has 16 residues. Germline CDR1 and CDR2: LGHDT and YNNKEL (reference sequence). J gave up 2 bases and V 3 bases, and 7 bases lay outside the gene matches.